The 28 T cell receptor beta chains in this list originate from one sample, sequenced in a study of T cell changes during pregnancy in multiple sclerosis. Some clones are missing from TCRdb's copy, which holds only in-frame ones; the method was immunoSEQ multiplex PCR. The sample includes around 75,000 clones, 85% to 95% of them seen just once. The input for sequencing was CD4+ T cells from peripheral blood mononuclear cells, taken after pregnancy. The origin of the receptors is a female donor with multiple sclerosis, enrolled in a pregnancy study.

The chain recombines TRBV18 with TRBJ1-2, with TRBD1 matching over 7 bases. Looked up from germline, CDR1 is KGHSH and CDR2 is LQKENI. CDR3 length: 14 amino acids. Germline trimming cut 1 base from V and 4 bases from J; bases unmatched to any gene: 3. The CDR3 spells CASSPRGQSYGYTF. In nucleotides, the CDR3 is TGTGCCAGCTCACCACGGGGACAGAGCTATGGCTACACCTTC.

The chain has TRBV7-9 and TRBJ2-1, with unresolved D. This CDR3 spans 13 amino acids. Germline V gene data show CDR1 as SEHNR and CDR2 as FQNEAQ (reference sequence). V was pared by 1 base and J by 4 bases, with 5 bases between. The CDR3 is CASSLGEYNEQFF. The CDR3 nucleotides are TGTGCCAGCAGCTTAGGCGAATACAATGAGCAGTTCTTC. Supplemented by reference TRBV7-9 and TRBJ2-1, the full variable domain reads DTGVSQNPRHKITKRGQNVTFRCDPISEHNRLYWYRQTLGQGPEFLTYFQNEAQLEKSRLLSDRFSAERPKGSFSTLEIQRTEQGDSAMYLCASSLGEYNEQFFGPGTRLTVL.

The chain carries TRBV5-8 and TRBJ1-3; 7 bases line up with TRBD1. Trimming took 0 bases from V and 0 from J; bases not matched to a gene: 12. CDR3 length equals 19 residues. Germline loops: CDR1 SGHTS, CDR2 YDEGEE. The CDR3 spells CASSLGPRDRRISGNTIYF. The CDR3 DNA sequence: TGTGCCAGCAGCTTGGGGCCCAGGGACAGACGAATCTCTGGAAACACCATATATTTT. The full variable domain, completed using reference TRBV5-8 and TRBJ1-3, is EAGVTQSPTHLIKTRGQQATLRCSPISGHTSVYWYQQALGLGLQFLLWYDEGEERNRGNFPPRFSGRQFPNYSSELNVNALELEDSALYLCASSLGPRDRRISGNTIYFGEGSWLTVV.

V usage is TRBV21-1 and J usage is TRBJ2-2; the table's D gene call, TRBD1, was not cross checked with the DNA. TRBV21-1 counts as a pseudogene. The CDR3 is 19 residues long. For the CDR3, the DNA is TGTGCCAGCAGCAAAGCGTCGATTGATAGACAGGGATGGACCGGGGAGCTGTTTTTT. The encoded protein is CASSKASIDRQGWTGELFF.

The chain employs TRBV15 and TRBJ2-1; a possible D gene is TRBD2 (6 bases). V shed 0 bases and J shed 4 bases, with 13 bases lying between them. Per the germline V gene, CDR1 is LNHNV and CDR2 is YYDKDF (reference sequence). The CDR3 consists of 16 residues. CDR3 amino acids: CATSRDGGTPYNEQFF. CDR3 DNA: TGTGCCACCAGCAGAGATGGGGGGACTCCATACAATGAGCAGTTCTTC.

The V call is TRBV5-1, the J call TRBJ1-4; tentative D call: TRBD1 (6 bases). This CDR3 region has 16 residues. Germline assignment: CDR1 SGHRS and CDR2 YFSETQ. V was cut by 0 bases and J by 7 bases, with 16 bases left in between. The CDR3 spells CASSLELGRGVEKLFF. The CDR3 DNA reads as TGCGCCAGCAGCTTGGAGCTGGGCAGGGGAGTTGAAAAACTGTTTTTT. The complete variable domain, with remaining parts taken from reference TRBV5-1 and TRBJ1-4, reads KAGVTQTPRYLIKTRGQQVTLSCSPISGHRSVSWYQQTPGQGLQFLFEYFSETQRNKGNFPGRFSGRQFSNSRSEMNVSTLELGDSALYLCASSLELGRGVEKLFFGSGTQLSVL.

The chain is built from TRBV7-9 and TRBJ1-4, with a weak D call TRBD1 (6 bases). The CDR3 runs to 15 residues. V lost 1 base and J lost 5, with 11 bases in between. Per germline, CDR1 SEHNR and CDR2 FQNEAQ (reference sequence). Here the CDR3 DNA reads TGTGCCAGCAGCTTAGATGGGGGACACAATGAAAAACTGTTTTTT. As protein: CASSLDGGHNEKLFF. Supplemented by reference TRBV7-9 and TRBJ1-4, the full variable domain reads DTGVSQNPRHKITKRGQNVTFRCDPISEHNRLYWYRQTLGQGPEFLTYFQNEAQLEKSRLLSDRFSAERPKGSFSTLEIQRTEQGDSAMYLCASSLDGGHNEKLFFGSGTQLSVL.

The chain joins TRBV7-3 to TRBJ2-3; 13 nucleotides match TRBD2. In germline, CDR1 is SGHTA, CDR2 FQGTGA. V dropped 5 bases and J dropped 2; count of bases not matched to a gene: 7. This CDR3 has 17 amino acids. In DNA form, the CDR3 reads TGTGCCAGCAGCAAGGGGACTAGCGGGGTTACCACAGATACGCAGTATTTT. Translation: CASSKGTSGVTTDTQYF.

The chain employs TRBV19 and TRBJ1-1, with 7 nucleotides matching TRBD1. The trim removed 2 bases at V and 2 bases at J, leaving 5 bases unmatched. Germline lookup yields CDR1 LNHDA and CDR2 SQIVND (reference sequence). The CDR3 has 15 residues. In DNA, the CDR3 is TGTGCCAGTAGTATATTGGGACAGAGAAACACTGAAGCTTTCTTT. Translation gives CASSILGQRNTEAFF.

The chain has TRBV7-8 and TRBJ1-2, with D perhaps matching TRBD1 (6 bases). From germline, CDR1 is SGHVS and CDR2 FQNEAQ. CDR3 length equals 15 residues. Trimming took off 7 bases at V and 1 base at J, with 16 bases between the two ends. CDR3 nucleotide sequence: TGTGCCAGCACGTCAGGGGTGGGGAGTAACTATGGCTACACCTTC. This sequence encodes CASTSGVGSNYGYTF.

The chain links TRBV29-1 to TRBJ2-3; weak D call: TRBD1 (6 bases). With 3 bases removed from V and 1 base from J, the gap between germline ends came to 20 bases. The CDR3 loop spans 17 amino acids. Germline assignment: CDR1 SQVTM and CDR2 ANQGSEA. The CDR3 region has the DNA TGCAGCGTTGACAACGGGATGCGTGGGGGCGGCACAGATACGCAGTATTTT. Amino acid sequence: CSVDNGMRGGGTDTQYF.

J is TRBJ2-1 and V is TRBV7-2; TRBD1 matches at 10 bases. Trimming at V came to 1 base and at J to 16 bases, leaving 16 bases not matched to a gene. CDR1 is SGHTA, CDR2 FQGNSA, per germline. CDR3 length: 16 amino acids. CDR3 residues: CASSLDVLPRDRGSFF. The CDR3 nucleotides are TGTGCCAGCAGCTTAGATGTCCTGCCGAGGGACAGGGGTAGCTTCTTC.

V and J are TRBV29-1 and TRBJ1-5; 8 bases align to TRBD1. V gave up 4 bases and J gave up 3 bases; unmatched junction bases: 8. Germline lookup yields CDR1 SQVTM and CDR2 ANQGSEA. This CDR3 has 15 residues. For the CDR3, the DNA is TGCAGCGTTGCTGAGTCGACAGGGGCCAATCAGCCCCAGCATTTT. It codes for CSVAESTGANQPQHF.

The V and J genes are TRBV6-5 and TRBJ2-3, with 7 bases fitting TRBD1. Germline loops: CDR1 MNHEY, CDR2 SVGAGI. V lost 6 bases and J lost 2; bases outside the gene matches: 8. There are 15 residues in the CDR3. CDR3 DNA: TGTGCCAGCAGACCCTGGACAGGCTTCACAGATACGCAGTATTTT. Protein: CASRPWTGFTDTQYF.

The chain carries TRBV5-8 and TRBJ2-5, with 12 bases identical to TRBD2. There are 19 residues in the CDR3. CDR1 SGHTS and CDR2 YDEGEE come from the germline V gene. The V gene end was trimmed by 3 bases and the J gene end by 5 bases; junction bases not matched to a gene: 17. The CDR3 DNA is TGTGCCAGCAGCTCCTCTAACACGACTAGCGGGAGTCGGGGCGAGACCCAGTACTTC. Its protein is CASSSSNTTSGSRGETQYF. The full variable domain, with the rest looked up from reference TRBV5-8 and TRBJ2-5, is EAGVTQSPTHLIKTRGQQATLRCSPISGHTSVYWYQQALGLGLQFLLWYDEGEERNRGNFPPRFSGRQFPNYSSELNVNALELEDSALYLCASSSSNTTSGSRGETQYFGPGTRLLVL.

The DNA of the CDR3 is TGTGCCAGCAGCTTAGAATCCCGAGGGGGCTACGAGCAGTACTTC. Its protein product is CASSLESRGGYEQYF. V gene TRBV7-8 combines with J gene TRBJ2-7; D perhaps matches TRBD1 (6 bases). Germline V gene sequence: CDR1 SGHVS, CDR2 FQNEAQ. Trimming removed 1 base at V and 3 bases at J, with 13 bases between. This CDR3 spans 15 amino acids.

As regards this clone: One junction end does not reproduce the germline sequence, and a read error may be involved. V usage is TRBV6-6 and J usage is TRBJ2-2; no clear D gene. CDR1 is MNHNY and CDR2 is SVGAGI in the germline V gene (reference sequence). There are 13 residues in the CDR3. CDR3 DNA sequence: TGTGCCAGCTGTAGGAGTCGAACCGCGGAGCTGTTTTTT. Protein sequence: CASCRSRTAELFF.

The rearrangement joins TRBV5-1 to TRBJ2-2, with TRBD2 identical over 15 bases. Germline V CDR1 and CDR2: SGHRS, YFSETQ. V was pared by 4 bases and J by 0 bases, with 10 bases of the junction left unmatched. The CDR3 length is 20 residues. The CDR3 region is CASSHKGLAGGIANTGELFF. The CDR3 nucleotides are TGCGCCAGCAGCCATAAGGGACTAGCGGGAGGCATAGCGAACACCGGGGAGCTGTTTTTT.

This rearrangement joins TRBV15 to TRBJ1-1, with 8 bases identical to TRBD1. There are 15 residues in the CDR3. Germline V gene sequence: CDR1 LNHNV, CDR2 YYDKDF (reference sequence). V was pared by 0 bases and J by 1 base, with 1 base of the junction left unmatched. CDR3 sequence (DNA): TGTGCCACCAGCAGAGAACAGGGGGGGAACACTGAAGCTTTCTTT. Translated: CATSREQGGNTEAFF.

The rearrangement links TRBV5-5 to TRBJ2-7, with TRBD1 identical over 9 bases. Germline CDR1 and CDR2: SGHKS and YYEKEE (reference sequence). The CDR3 totals 17 residues. The V segment lost 2 bases and the J segment 4 bases; nucleotides outside the gene matches: 13. CDR3 amino acids: CASSLGDRVQIDYEQYF. The CDR3, as DNA: TGTGCCAGCAGCTTAGGGGACAGGGTCCAAATTGATTACGAGCAGTACTTC.

The gene calls are TRBV9 and TRBJ2-2, with 12 positions matching TRBD2. Germline V CDR1 and CDR2: SGDLS, YYNGEE. The CDR3 extends over 18 amino acids. V shed 4 bases and J 5 bases; nucleotides not matched to a gene: 12. CDR3 bases: TGTGCCAGCAGCTCTGGGGGAACTAGCGGGAGGAATACCGGGGAGCTGTTTTTT. The encoded protein is CASSSGGTSGRNTGELFF.

The rearrangement joins TRBV7-8 to TRBJ2-5; no reliable D call. Germline values: CDR1 SGHVS, CDR2 FQNEAQ. The CDR3 has 13 residues. The V gene lost 1 base and the J gene lost 4 bases, with 7 bases spanning the gap. CDR3 bases: TGTGCCAGCAGCTTAGGTCCCCGAGAGACCCAGTACTTC. Protein product: CASSLGPRETQYF.

This rearrangement joins TRBV2 to TRBJ1-1; TRBD1 agrees at 8 bases. Trimming removed 2 bases from V and 4 bases from J; junction bases left unmatched: 6. Germline V gene data show CDR1 as SNHLY and CDR2 as FYNNEI. There are 15 residues in the CDR3. The CDR3 here is CASSEQGAVSTEAFF. The DNA of the CDR3 is TGTGCCAGCAGTGAACAGGGGGCGGTGAGCACTGAAGCTTTCTTT.

The chain links TRBV28 to TRBJ2-7, with D possibly TRBD1 on 6 matching bases. Per germline, CDR1 MDHEN and CDR2 SYDVKM. The length of the CDR3 is 15 residues. V was pared by 2 bases and J by 4 bases, with 15 bases between. The CDR3 coding sequence is TGTGCCAGCAGTTTAGGGGGCATGGGATGGTACGAGCAGTACTTC. It specifies CASSLGGMGWYEQYF.

This clone has more than one count but fewer than ten. V gene TRBV19 combines with J gene TRBJ1-5; the D gene is possibly TRBD1 (5 bases). The CDR3 spans 14 residues. Germline V gene sequence: CDR1 LNHDA, CDR2 SQIVND (reference sequence). V was clipped by 3 bases and J by 6 bases, with 12 bases between them. CDR3 residues: CASSIQAGPQPQHF. The CDR3 region has the DNA TGTGCCAGTAGTATCCAAGCAGGGCCTCAGCCCCAGCATTTT.

V is TRBV9 and J is TRBJ2-7, with D possibly TRBD2 on 5 matching bases. Germline values: CDR1 SGDLS, CDR2 YYNGEE. The CDR3 has 13 amino acids. The V and J ends lost 5 bases and 3 bases respectively, with 12 bases between them. CDR3 coding DNA: TGTGCCAGCAGTGAACACGGGAACTACGAGCAGTACTTC. It is translated as CASSEHGNYEQYF. Full variable domain (rest looked up from reference TRBV9 and TRBJ2-7): DSGVTQTPKHLITATGQRVTLRCSPRSGDLSVYWYQQSLDQGLQFLIQYYNGEERAKGNILERFSAQQFPDLHSELNLSSLELGDSALYFCASSEHGNYEQYFGPGTRLTVT.

This clone was seen more than once but under ten times. The gene calls are TRBV16 and TRBJ2-1; the D gene is possibly TRBD2 (5 bases). Per germline, CDR1 KGHSY and CDR2 FQNENV. The CDR3 totals 13 residues. Trimming removed 0 bases at V and 12 bases at J, with 12 bases between. As DNA, the CDR3 is TGTGCCAGCAGCCAATCATTGCGAGGAGGGCAGTTCTTC. It codes for CASSQSLRGGQFF.

The V and J genes are TRBV9 and TRBJ2-7; 9 bases map to TRBD1. The CDR3 consists of 15 residues. Germline V gene lookup returns CDR1 SGDLS and CDR2 YYNGEE. V was clipped by 4 bases and J by 2 bases; unmatched bases: 7. Here the CDR3 reads CASSISGTGTYEQYF. CDR3 sequence (DNA): TGTGCCAGCAGCATATCCGGGACAGGGACCTACGAGCAGTACTTC.